These T cell receptor beta chains were read from a single sample in a study of cytomegalovirus exposure and HLA in healthy donors. Sequenced by immunoSEQ multiplex PCR; TCRdb stores in-frame clones only, minus some. The table records some 65,000 clones, roughly 95% of them present only once. The sample consisted of PBMCs. The receptors stem from a man aged 18 to 30 in good health and CMV-seronegative. Both conserved end residues are trimmed from each CDR3.

>TRBV6-1
ASSRDDRAVY
>TRBV10-2
ASSAGNTEAF
>TRBV27
ASSRNTEAF
>TRBV19
ASRKQGAEDGYT
>TRBV19
ASTAGPYNEQF
>TRBV6-1
ASSERGFTYEQY
>TRBV11-2
ASSLSQGNTIY
>TRBV29-1
SVETGRKVYEQY
>TRBV29-1
SVDRGKETQY
>TRBV4-2
ASSQDSSVGSMYEQY
>TRBV11-2
ASRPNRGDEKLF
>TRBV11-3
ASSHGTGGEQY
>TRBV5-8
ASRVPAGALSYEQY
>TRBV6-6
ASSPQGSDGYT
>TRBV11-2
ASSPQGGHNYGYT
>TRBV7-2
ASSLDREDTQY
>TRBV6-6
ASRGDYGYT
>TRBV7-8
ASSTDRRNTEAF
>TRBV11-2
ASSSIFQTSSFGNTEAF
>TRBV6-5
ASSQRGASDTQY
>TRBV2
ASTGTGKNEQF
>TRBV2
ASSVQGGAGELF
>TRBV25-1
ASSWEGPDTQY
>TRBV10-2
ASRSGYNEQF
>TRBV7-9
ASSLRDTGDRDEQY
>TRBV19
ASSIGGGSTGELF
>TRBV9
ASSPRTGVDQPQH
>TRBV28
ASSSGPNTGELF
>TRBV2
ASGTNIGYGYT
>TRBV25-1
ASSESYEQY
>TRBV15
ATSRDRTGTQTGELF
>TRBV7-9
ASSLPPGGTPETQY
>TRBV4-1
ASSQGLDQPQH
>TRBV19
ASSTGVNYGYT
>TRBV30
AWTPRSSGETQY
>TRBV10-3
ATGQGWNTEAF
>TRBV11-2
ASSLFQGQETQY
>TRBV4-1
ASSQASGGGVNEQF
>TRBV9
ASSPASGVGETQY
>TRBV27
ASSFGGRRGEQF
>TRBV7-9
ASSPPGTSGNREQF
>TRBV27
ASSPRGGGNTIY
>TRBV5-1
ASRWTSGNEQF
>TRBV27
ASSLTGGPYGYT
>TRBV19
ASSIATGRNTEAF
>TRBV19
ASSKSATGQKETQY
>TRBV10-2
ATSPGEGRYT
>TRBV28
ASSLSQGRAFYGYT
>TRBV19
ASSIRGSGANVLT
>TRBV19
ASSTAGTPDRS
>TRBV30
ARGDGAGGYT
>TRBV6-5
ASSTPLGNTEAF
>TRBV6-6
ASKGLAGEQY
>TRBV9
ASSLGGRGTNEKLF
>TRBV5-6
ASSFLRTETYEQY